Sequencing of this T cell receptor (beta chain) was carried out in a study of blood T cell repertoires in COVID-19 (TCRdb year 2020). Background for the entire study: Samples from collaborators originated in the United States, Italy and Spain and spanned both the acute and convalescent phases of COVID-19. The material from the prospective study consisted of cDNA or gDNA derived from T cells, B-cell-depleted T cells, or PBMCs. The dataset comprised deeply sampled blood TCRbeta repertoires from subjects exposed to, actively infected with, or recovered from COVID-19. The repertoires were released in a freely available public database meant as a resource for research on the immune response to SARS-CoV-2. The samples were drawn from the first 160 participants of the ongoing ImmuneRACE study and from over a thousand subjects provided by 6 global collaborators. Sample metadata almost always included a de-identified subject ID, COVID-19 status, age in years and sex. Where available, HLA class I and class II types were obtained from metadata supplied by the sample provider rather than from assay-based typing.

The CDR3 has 12 amino acids, counting the end cysteine and phenylalanine. Solely the CDR3 DNA is kept, with 36 bases framed from the first base. Trimming removed 0 bases from V and 8 bases from J, leaving 7 bases between the germline ends. CDR1 and CDR2, looked up from the germline V gene (reference sequence), are SEHNR and FQNEAQ. As concerns this clone: Its recognized antigen is unknown. No per-base quality is available; no much larger clone lies one base away.

In the prospective study, participants were about 18 to 95 years old, resided in about two dozen geographic areas of the United States, and were enrolled through a virtual design. In the prospective study, participants were assigned to cohorts based on the clinical history participants reported in a screening survey and a study questionnaire. Exposed participants had been in contact with someone with a PCR-confirmed or clinician-diagnosed COVID-19 case within 2 weeks of study entry. Mobile phlebotomists in the prospective study collected whole blood, serum and a nasopharyngeal or oropharyngeal swab from every participant. Additional blood draws and questionnaires over an approximately two-month period could optionally be provided by prospective study participants. Before DNA extraction, prospective study blood samples were shipped either frozen or at room temperature. The study at large found these results: How much clinical and demographic metadata was included differed by source and by participant, and the metadata was provided uncurated.

TCRbeta CDR3 regions were amplified from genomic DNA by means of the immunoSEQ Assay, a bias-controlled multiplex PCR. Under the source paper's analysis protocol: Within the assay, amplification of reference gene primers was used to estimate how many nucleated cells each sample contained. To quantify the absolute abundance of each unique TCRbeta CDR3 rearrangement, sequence reads were collapsed and filtered. For each sample, productive Simpson clonality was calculated as the square root of Simpson's diversity index over productive rearrangements. Drawn from immuneACCESS, this table holds only the in-frame rearrangements with V and J called that TCRdb kept. Clones are partly lost; checked studies trace under half to an unresolved V gene and leave the rest unexplained. V and J calls and clone size are those listed in that table; D and trimming were worked out from the DNA. Recorded for this sample are fewer than 400,000 clones; 85% of them occurred a single time. Together, the top ten hold approximately 1.9% of the sample.

Sequenced sample: PBMCs or T cells enriched from blood (not recorded which). Recombination joined TRBV7-9 with TRBJ1-1; TRBD1 might be the D gene, on 6 matching bases. The sequence was obtained from a woman in her 30s who had been exposed to COVID-19. In nucleotide form, the sequence is TGTGCCAGCAGCTTAGCAGACAGGGAAGCTTTCTTT. Its protein reads: CASSLADREAFF.